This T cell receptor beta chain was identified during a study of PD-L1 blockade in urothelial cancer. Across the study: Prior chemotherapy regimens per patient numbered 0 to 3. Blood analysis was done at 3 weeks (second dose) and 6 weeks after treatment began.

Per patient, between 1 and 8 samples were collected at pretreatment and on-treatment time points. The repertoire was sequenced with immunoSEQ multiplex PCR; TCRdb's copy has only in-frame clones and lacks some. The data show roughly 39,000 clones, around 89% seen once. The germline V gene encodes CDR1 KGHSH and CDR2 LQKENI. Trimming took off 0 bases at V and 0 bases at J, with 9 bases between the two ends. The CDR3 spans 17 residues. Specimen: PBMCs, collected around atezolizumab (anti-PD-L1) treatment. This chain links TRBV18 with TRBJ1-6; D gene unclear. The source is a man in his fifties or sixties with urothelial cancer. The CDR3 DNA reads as TGTGCCAGCTCACCACCTAGACGGAGCTCCTATAATTCACCCCTCCACTTT. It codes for CASSPPRRSSYNSPLHF.